A selection of T cell receptor beta chains follows, all from one sample in a study of OX40 agonist ivuxolimab in advanced cancers. Some clones are missing from TCRdb's copy, which holds only in-frame ones; the method was immunoSEQ multiplex PCR. The table has around 74,000 clones, roughly 90% seen once; the top ten hold around 2.4%. The specimen was CD4+ or CD8+ T cells sorted from blood, collected in a trial of the OX40 agonist ivuxolimab. The receptors were sampled from an adult with an advanced solid tumor such as melanoma, head and neck, liver or kidney cancer. Each CDR3 is given without its conserved first and last residue.

v_call cdr3_aa
TRBV2 ASTGGGAYEQY
TRBV6-6 ASSSQGNQPQH
TRBV28 ASSSTTTMGSSYNEQF
TRBV28 ASSLYGLEAF
TRBV7-9 ASSLAGGMNTEAF
TRBV30 ALDSQETQY
TRBV7-8 ASRSRTGNTEAF
TRBV7-2 ASSSLSGVPQPQH
TRBV19 ASKGDRGRDEQF
TRBV9 ASSVTGTGSEAF
TRBV10-1 ASSEGLALTGELF
TRBV5-4 ASSLDYYEQY
TRBV6-5 ASRLWTGGAGGYT
TRBV19 ASTFSRTRGPDTQY
TRBV5-1 ASSLSGARGYT
TRBV4-1 ASSQDPLGYGYT
TRBV7-2 ASRDRVAAYNSPLH
TRBV19 ASAPREANQPQH
TRBV7-8 ASRRTGGNSPLH